The clone carrying this T cell receptor (beta chain) was observed a few times. Its antigen remains unknown. The CDR3 contains 14 residues. V was clipped by 0 bases and J by 2 bases, with 8 bases between them. Looked up from germline, CDR1 is SGHVS and CDR2 is FNYEAQ. This record comes from a study of human T cells and chemical hapten exposure. Findings and caveats of the study: Donor immune responses may differ from healthy people's, since all donors had alopecia.

The library tagged each cDNA molecule with unique molecular identifiers. Study processing details: Counts of TCRs in each sample centred on a median of around 96,000 and extended from around 24,000 to 710,000. TCRdb recomputed calls from the RACE reads with MiXCR, one row per CDR3 protein. TCRdb, rather than the study authors, made the V and J calls. The sample yields 200,000 to 300,000 distinct CDR3 sequences, around 9.3% seen once. The time point is: pre-sensitization, week 0. Treatment: therapeutic diphenylcyclopropenone sensitization with weekly scalp DPC. Blood draws came before every patch-test application.

The source material was whole blood, sampled in connection with sensitization to the hapten diphenylcyclopropenone (DPC). The source of this sequence is a middle-aged woman with alopecia areata. Some clones in this sample may be carry-over from other donors' samples. The chain carries TRBV7-6 and TRBJ2-7, with unresolved D. The CDR3 loop reads CASSLALGTYEQYF. CDR3 nucleotides: TGTGCCAGCAGCTTAGCACTCGGTACCTACGAGCAGTACTTC. The full variable domain, its missing parts supplied by reference TRBV7-6 and TRBJ2-7, is GAGVSQSPRYKVTKRGQDVALRCDPISGHVSLYWYRQALGQGPEFLTYFNYEAQQDKSGLPNDRFSAERPEGSISTLTIQRTEQRDSAMYRCASSLALGTYEQYFGPGTRLTVT.